One and the same sample provided the 3 T cell receptor beta chains below, sequenced in a study of long-term antiretroviral therapy in people with HIV (dated 2022 in TCRdb). The immunoSEQ hsTCRB v3.0 assay was used at survey level resolution to sequence the TRB variable region. Imported from immuneACCESS, the table was reduced by TCRdb to in-frame sequences with V and J called. These copies leave out some clones; in studies compared against another copy, an unresolved V gene accounts for under half, and the cause of the remainder is not known. In this sample the table shows 20,000 to 25,000 clones, around 86% of which occur a single time. 12% of the sample belongs to the ten largest clones. This material consisted of unsorted PBMCs, taken 0.1 years before starting antiretroviral therapy. These receptors originate from a man aged 35-49 years with HIV.

The chain recombines TRBV28 with TRBJ2-3; 9 positions match TRBD2. Germline V gene data show CDR1 as MDHEN and CDR2 as SYDVKM. V trimming: 3 bases; J trimming: 2 bases; junction bases outside the gene matches: 9. This CDR3 comprises 17 residues. The CDR3 DNA is TGTGCCAGCAGTTTGGAACTAGCGGGCCCCTTCACAGATACGCAGTATTTT. It translates to CASSLELAGPFTDTQYF.

This chain connects TRBV5-1 to TRBJ2-2, with D tentatively TRBD1 (5 bases). V shed 5 bases and J shed 3 bases, with 5 bases lying between them. In germline, CDR1 is SGHRS, CDR2 YFSETQ. The CDR3 consists of 12 residues. The DNA for the CDR3 is TGCGCCAGCAGACAGGACACCGGGGAGCTGTTTTTT. It translates to CASRQDTGELFF.

This clone was seen only once. CDR3 sequence (DNA): TGTGCCAGCAGCCCCGGGGGGGGGACATACGAAGAGACCCAGTACTTC. This sequence encodes CASSPGGGTYEETQYF. The chain carries TRBV21-1 and TRBJ2-5; the table's D call TRBD2 went unverified against the DNA. TRBV21-1 corresponds to a pseudogene. This CDR3 has 16 amino acids.